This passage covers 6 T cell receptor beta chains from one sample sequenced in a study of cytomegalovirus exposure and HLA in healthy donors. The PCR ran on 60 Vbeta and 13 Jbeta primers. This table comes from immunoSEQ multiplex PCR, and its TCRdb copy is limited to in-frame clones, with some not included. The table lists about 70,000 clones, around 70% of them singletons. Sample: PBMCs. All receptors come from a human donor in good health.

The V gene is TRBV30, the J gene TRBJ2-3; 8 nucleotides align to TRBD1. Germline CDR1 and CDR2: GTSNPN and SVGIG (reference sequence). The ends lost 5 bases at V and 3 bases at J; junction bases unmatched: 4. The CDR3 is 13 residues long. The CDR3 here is CAWDRTGTDTQYF. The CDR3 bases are TGTGCCTGGGATAGGACAGGGACAGATACGCAGTATTTT.

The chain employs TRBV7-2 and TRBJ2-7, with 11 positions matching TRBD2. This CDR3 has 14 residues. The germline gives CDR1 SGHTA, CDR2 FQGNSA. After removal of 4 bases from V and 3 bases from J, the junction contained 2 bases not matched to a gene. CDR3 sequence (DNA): TGTGCCAGCAGCTCCCTAGCGGGAGGCTACGAGCAGTACTTC. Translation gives CASSSLAGGYEQYF.

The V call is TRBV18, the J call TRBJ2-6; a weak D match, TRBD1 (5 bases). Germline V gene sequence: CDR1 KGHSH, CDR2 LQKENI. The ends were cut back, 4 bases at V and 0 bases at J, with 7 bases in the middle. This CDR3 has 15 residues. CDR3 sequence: CASSQTASGANVLTF. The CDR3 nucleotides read TGTGCCAGCTCACAGACAGCCTCTGGGGCCAACGTCCTGACTTTC.

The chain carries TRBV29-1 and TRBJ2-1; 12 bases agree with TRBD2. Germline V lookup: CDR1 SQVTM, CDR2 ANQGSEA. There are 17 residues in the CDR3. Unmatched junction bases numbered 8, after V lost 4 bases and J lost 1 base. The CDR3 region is CSVGLAGAPLSYNEQFF. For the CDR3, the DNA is TGCAGCGTTGGACTAGCGGGAGCGCCTCTTTCCTACAATGAGCAGTTCTTC.

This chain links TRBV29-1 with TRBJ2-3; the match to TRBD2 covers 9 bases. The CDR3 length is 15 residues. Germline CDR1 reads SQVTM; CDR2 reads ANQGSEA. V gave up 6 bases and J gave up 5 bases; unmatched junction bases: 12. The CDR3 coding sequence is TGCAGCGTGAGAGGGCGGGAGGGCCAAATAGATACGCAGTATTTT. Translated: CSVRGREGQIDTQYF.

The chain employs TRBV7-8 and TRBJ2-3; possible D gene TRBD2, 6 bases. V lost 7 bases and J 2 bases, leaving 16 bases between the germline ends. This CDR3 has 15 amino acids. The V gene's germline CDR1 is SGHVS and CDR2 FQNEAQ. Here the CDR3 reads CASTTRDFNTDTQYF. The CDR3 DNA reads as TGTGCCAGCACCACTAGGGACTTTAACACAGATACGCAGTATTTT.